The 7 T cell receptor beta chains presented below share a single source sample, sequenced in a study of chemoradiotherapy in HPV16-positive cancers. The repertoire was sequenced with immunoSEQ multiplex PCR; TCRdb's copy has only in-frame clones and lacks some. The repertoire holds about 66,000 clones, roughly 90% seen once, with 3.5% to 4.5% in the top ten. The sample here was blood, taken from a patient who underwent chemoradiotherapy. Source of these receptors: a human donor with HPV-associated anogenital cancer.

V is TRBV5-1 and J is TRBJ2-3; TRBD2 might be the D (5 bases). The germline V and J ends were trimmed by 3 bases and 6 bases, with 14 bases remaining between them. This CDR3 is 14 amino acids long. In germline, CDR1 is SGHRS, CDR2 YFSETQ. CDR3 residues: CASSSDWIADTQYF. CDR3 nucleotides: TGCGCCAGCAGCTCGGACTGGATAGCGGATACGCAGTATTTT.

This sequence joins TRBV23-1 and TRBJ1-1; D might be TRBD1 (6 bases). TRBV23-1 is known as an ORF, though its function is uncertain. CDR3 length: 14 residues. The V end was cut by 6 bases, the J end by 5 bases, with 16 bases between. CDR3 bases: TGCGCCAGCAGCCCAAACGGACAGTCGACTGAAGCTTTCTTT. Protein sequence: CASSPNGQSTEAFF.

The chain joins TRBV27 to TRBJ2-2, with 9 bases fitting TRBD1. Germline CDR1 and CDR2: MNHEY and SMNVEV (reference sequence). The CDR3 has 14 residues. The trim removed 8 bases at V and 4 bases at J, leaving 5 bases unmatched. CDR3 nucleotides: TGTGCCAGCGCCCGGGACAGGGTCACCGGGGAGCTGTTTTTT. It translates to CASARDRVTGELFF.

V and J are TRBV10-2 and TRBJ2-7, with 11 positions matching TRBD2. The CDR3 consists of 15 residues. Germline CDR1 and CDR2: WSHSY and SAAADI. Trimming cost V 2 bases and J 2 bases; bases outside gene matches: 2. CDR3 loop: CASSEGGLAAYEQYF. The CDR3 DNA is TGCGCCAGCAGTGAGGGGGGACTAGCGGCCTACGAGCAGTACTTC.

As to this clone: The junction differs from germline at one of its ends, possibly a read error. V gene TRBV5-6 combines with J gene TRBJ1-5; 7 bases are a match to TRBD1. CDR1 and CDR2 (germline): SGHDT, YYEEEE. The CDR3 extends over 14 amino acids. This chain's CDR3 is CANSLGQLNQPQHF. The CDR3 bases are TGTGCCAACAGCTTGGGACAGCTCAATCAGCCCCAGCATTTT.

The gene calls are TRBV6-5 and TRBJ2-7; 12 bases are shared with TRBD2. The junction had 9 bases not matched to a gene; V was cut back by 6 bases and J by 6 bases. Germline V gives CDR1 MNHEY, CDR2 SVGAGI. The CDR3 has 15 amino acids. The chain's CDR3 is CASSSRLAGDLEQYF. CDR3 nucleotides: TGTGCCAGCAGCTCAAGACTAGCGGGAGATCTCGAGCAGTACTTC.

The table lists this clone with a few counts. The gene calls are TRBV7-6 and TRBJ1-5; D unresolved. Trimming removed 2 bases at V and 4 bases at J, with 6 bases between. Germline V lookup: CDR1 SGHVS, CDR2 FNYEAQ. CDR3 length equals 13 residues. This chain's CDR3 is CASSLMVNQPQHF. The CDR3 DNA is TGTGCCAGCAGCTTAATGGTTAATCAGCCCCAGCATTTT.